What follows are 15 T cell receptor beta chains derived from one specimen sequenced in a study of post-analysis software for immune sequencing data. These receptors have no known antigen. TCR beta libraries were prepared from cDNA with unique molecular identifiers. TCRdb re-derived calls from the PCR reads in MiXCR, one entry per CDR3 protein. The repertoire has more than 500,000 distinct CDR3 sequences, around 36% of them found once; the top ten carry 6%. Study results and caveats: The five TRBV segments detected at higher frequency in patients than in controls included TRBV5-6, TRBV5-1 and TRBV20-1.

The specimen sequenced was blood. Receptor source: a girl aged 2-17 years with multiple sclerosis.

This clonotype was observed a few times. The chain links TRBV7-2 to TRBJ1-2, with D uncertain. Germline assignment: CDR1 SGHTA and CDR2 FQGNSA. The CDR3 spans 14 residues. V dropped 5 bases and J dropped 8 bases, with 18 bases sitting between them. Here the CDR3 DNA reads TGTGCCAGCAGCCCCCTTGGCAGGCCTAACGGCTACACCTTC. As protein: CASSPLGRPNGYTF.

This clonotype was detected only a few times. This sequence joins TRBV18 and TRBJ2-3, with 9 bases fitting TRBD1. The CDR3 is 16 residues long. Looked up from germline, CDR1 is KGHSH and CDR2 is LQKENI. J lost 4 bases, V lost 5 bases, and 10 bases had no gene match. CDR3 loop: CASSFGQGKGPDTQYF. The CDR3 region has the DNA TGTGCCAGCTCATTCGGACAGGGGAAGGGACCAGATACGCAGTATTTT.

In DNA form, the CDR3 reads TGCAGCGTTGCCGCCGTTGAGGGTCTAGGCACAGATACGCAGTATTTT. Its translation: CSVAAVEGLGTDTQYF. The genes are TRBV29-1 and TRBJ2-3; perhaps TRBD2 as D (5 bases). Germline-derived CDR1 and CDR2 are SQVTM and ANQGSEA. The V end was cut by 4 bases, the J end by 1 base, with 18 bases between. The CDR3 runs 16 residues.

The rearrangement uses TRBV29-1 and TRBJ2-3, with unresolved D. CDR1 is SQVTM and CDR2 is ANQGSEA in the germline V gene. The CDR3 has 15 amino acids. V lost 6 bases and J 4 bases, leaving 20 bases between the germline ends. This CDR3 reads CSVGSPIVVADTQYF. CDR3 nucleotides: TGCAGCGTGGGATCGCCGATAGTTGTGGCAGATACGCAGTATTTT.

The rearrangement links TRBV29-1 to TRBJ1-2, with a tentative D call TRBD1 (6 bases). Germline V gene data show CDR1 as SQVTM and CDR2 as ANQGSEA. The V and J ends lost 4 bases and 6 bases respectively, with 15 bases between them. CDR3 length: 13 amino acids. DNA of the CDR3: TGCAGCGTTGTGTCACGGGACATACATGGCTACACCTTC. As protein: CSVVSRDIHGYTF.

The gene calls are TRBV4-1 and TRBJ2-3, with TRBD1 matching over 10 bases. This CDR3 region has 19 residues. The germline V gene has CDR1 MGHRA and CDR2 YSYEKL. V dropped 4 bases and J dropped 4; count of bases not matched to a gene: 17. CDR3 loop: CASSLLSLLGTGDPDTQYF. The CDR3 nucleotides read TGCGCCAGCAGCCTGCTGTCCCTCCTCGGGACAGGGGACCCAGATACGCAGTATTTT.

The chain uses TRBV10-3 and TRBJ2-3; TRBD2 aligns across 11 bases. The J segment lost 2 bases and the V segment lost 2 bases, leaving 3 bases of the junction unmatched. The germline V gene encodes CDR1 ENHRY and CDR2 SYGVKD. This CDR3 comprises 16 residues. The chain's CDR3 is CAISEASGGSTDTQYF. The DNA of the CDR3 is TGTGCCATCAGTGAGGCTAGCGGGGGGTCCACAGATACGCAGTATTTT.

The gene calls are TRBV6-5 and TRBJ1-2; no clear D gene. Germline CDR1 MNHEY, CDR2 SVGAGI. Trimming removed 6 bases from V and 7 bases from J, with 15 bases in between. CDR3 length: 13 residues. Here the CDR3 reads CASSITAEGGYTF. The DNA of the CDR3 is TGTGCCAGCAGCATAACAGCCGAGGGTGGCTACACCTTC.

This clonotype was seen a handful of times. The chain employs TRBV12-3 or TRBV12-4 and TRBJ2-1, with D perhaps given as TRBD1 or TRBD2 (5 bases each). This CDR3 is built from 15 residues. V lost 5 bases and J lost 6, with 17 bases in between. CDR3 region: CASSPRDGISNEQFF. The CDR3 DNA is TGTGCCAGCAGTCCCCGGGACGGGATCTCCAATGAGCAGTTCTTC.

This chain joins TRBV13 and TRBJ1-3; D is ambiguous. This CDR3 contains 14 residues. Germline lookup yields CDR1 PRHDT and CDR2 FYEKMQ (reference sequence). With 1 base removed from V and 4 bases from J, the gap between germline ends came to 8 bases. DNA for the CDR3: TGTGCCAGCAGCTTAGTTACCCGAGGAAACACCATATATTTT. The encoded protein is CASSLVTRGNTIYF.

DNA of the CDR3: TGTGCCAGCAGCAGTAGTTCGCACGCAGCCAGCTACAATGAGCAGTTCTTC. Protein: CASSSSSHAASYNEQFF. The chain links TRBV21-1 to TRBJ2-1. TRBV21-1 counts as a pseudogene. This CDR3 spans 17 amino acids.

This chain uses TRBV6-6 with TRBJ2-3; tentatively, D is TRBD1 (6 bases). The V and J ends lost 4 bases and 0 bases respectively, with 17 bases between them. The CDR3 is 17 amino acids. Germline V gene sequence: CDR1 MNHNY, CDR2 SVGAGI (reference sequence). The CDR3 protein is CASSFIEARGSTDTQYF. The DNA for the CDR3 is TGTGCCAGCAGTTTCATCGAGGCCAGGGGCAGCACAGATACGCAGTATTTT.

This clonotype was seen a handful of times. This chain uses TRBV4-2 with TRBJ1-6, with D perhaps matching TRBD1 (5 bases). The CDR3 contains 16 residues. V lost 3 bases and J lost 10, with 19 bases in between. CDR1 and CDR2 from the germline V gene are LGHNA and YNFKEQ. In nucleotides, the CDR3 is TGTGCCAGCAGCCAGGCTAAACAGGCACTTGGCTCACCCCTCCACTTT. Translated, it gives CASSQAKQALGSPLHF.

On this clonotype: This may come from a read error, since a much larger clone is one base off. This chain uses TRBV29-1 with TRBJ2-2; D might be TRBD1 or TRBD2, each matching 7 bases. In germline, CDR1 is SQVTM, CDR2 ANQGSEA. The CDR3 runs to 12 residues. Here the CDR3 reads CSGPGGGGERFF. In nucleotides, the CDR3 is TGCAGCGGCCCAGGGGGGGGCGGGGAGCGGTTTTTT.

This chain connects TRBV27 to TRBJ1-2; 7 bases are shared with TRBD1. Germline CDR1 MNHEY, CDR2 SMNVEV (reference sequence). Losses at the gene ends were 6 bases for V and 0 bases for J; bases not matched to a gene: 10. This CDR3 spans 16 amino acids. CDR3: CASSYDRAPSNYGYTF. The CDR3 DNA sequence: TGTGCCAGCAGCTATGACAGGGCCCCTTCTAACTATGGCTACACCTTC.